The rows below give T cell receptor beta chains drawn from one sample of a study of blood T cell repertoires in COVID-19. Assay: immunoSEQ multiplex PCR; the TCRdb copy retains only in-frame clones and omits some. The data show 100,000 to 130,000 clones, with 70% to 90% seen just once and 4% to 6% held by the top ten. Sequenced: peripheral blood. Receptors originate from a man aged 35-49 years with active or convalescent COVID-19. CDR3s leave out the opening cysteine and the closing phenylalanine or tryptophan. Rows give clone size only sometimes, using once, few, many, or a class for an expanded clone.

TRBJ2-5,.,TRBV28,ASRTGDPQETQY
TRBJ2-1,many,TRBV5-1,ASSQNNEQF
TRBJ1-5,.,TRBV30,AWSATGTVYYDEEPPQH
TRBJ1-6,.,TRBV28,ASRALNSPLH
TRBJ2-1,.,TRBV14,ASSRLAQTYNEQF
TRBJ2-5,.,TRBV28,ASTWGQIRVTQY
TRBJ1-5,.,TRBV28,ASSFVQILDNQPQH
TRBJ1-6,.,TRBV30,AWRDRGSPLH
TRBJ1-5,.,TRBV19,ASSIRGTGPQPQH
TRBJ2-7,.,TRBV29-1,SVEAHETSGKLYEQY
TRBJ2-4,.,TRBV6-6,ASSPRTSGRNIQY
TRBJ2-7,.,TRBV6-5,ASSYGTGGPYEQY
TRBJ1-2,.,TRBV3-1/TRBV3-2,ASSQPGTGFLDT
TRBJ1-2,.,TRBV27,ATSRGGPSYGYT
TRBJ2-3,.,TRBV30,AWSEQGAYTQY
TRBJ1-6,.,TRBV27,ASSLFPFQGNSPLH
TRBJ2-7,.,TRBV24-1,ATRDGRTGGNEQY
TRBJ1-1,.,TRBV11-2,ASSLDDGFQEAF
TRBJ2-1,.,TRBV27,ASATWLGEGEQF
TRBJ1-4,.,TRBV7-2,ASSSDREGEKLF
TRBJ2-5,.,TRBV2,ASSLGGIGQETQY
TRBJ1-6,.,TRBV11-1,ASSVRGNNSPLH
TRBJ2-7,few,TRBV19,ASSIARQEDEQY
TRBJ2-4,.,TRBV5-6,ASRVGDFQLH
TRBJ2-7,few,TRBV6-5,ASSYSFRETYEQY
TRBJ2-7,.,TRBV29-1,SVDAPGYEQY
TRBJ1-1,.,TRBV6-5,ASSSVAEAF
TRBJ2-1,.,TRBV27,ASSLDFLSGRSNEQF
TRBJ2-6,.,TRBV6-5,ASSYGGAGANVLT
TRBJ2-7,.,TRBV7-9,ASSWGTSGSQEQY
TRBJ1-5,.,TRBV3-1/TRBV3-2,ASSQVSGGNQPQH
TRBJ1-1,.,TRBV7-9,ASSSGQVLNTEAF
TRBJ1-4,.,TRBV25-1,ASSEYWTGEKLF
TRBJ2-1,once,TRBV5-6,ASSLFEWGDRLYNEQF
TRBJ2-7,once,TRBV5-1,ASSLTGVEQY
TRBJ1-1,once,TRBV5-1,ASSLLPGAPEAF
TRBJ2-7,few,TRBV4-3,ASSQRIGIEQY
TRBJ1-2,.,TRBV18,ASSRTGGDGYT
TRBJ2-2,.,TRBV19,ASTQGYVTGELF
TRBJ1-1,once,TRBV19,ASSIGPGLNTEAF
TRBJ1-5,.,TRBV30,AWNRVEGQPQH
TRBJ2-7,.,TRBV6-5,ASSYQLSGGPYEQY
TRBJ2-3,.,TRBV18,ASSPRGQITDTQY
TRBJ2-7,.,TRBV4-1,ASSQVVREPAYEQY
TRBJ2-5,.,TRBV5-1,ASRGGAQETQY
TRBJ2-1,.,TRBV30,AWRRGGPYNEQF
TRBJ1-2,.,TRBV4-1,ASSAVGTGFNYGYT
TRBJ2-3,.,TRBV5-6,ASSFFQGGPNTQY
TRBJ2-2,.,TRBV2,ASSKLASNTGELF
TRBJ2-3,.,TRBV2,ASNSGTLDGDTQY
TRBJ2-1,.,TRBV10-2,ASSDRRAKEQF
TRBJ1-4,.,TRBV27,ASTPTGSNEKLF
TRBJ1-2,.,TRBV7-9,ASSSDINYGYT
TRBJ2-3,.,TRBV5-5,ASSLHTGWDTQY
TRBJ2-1,.,TRBV4-1,ASSQDTSSYNEQF
TRBJ1-1,.,TRBV29-1,SVHLPYLETEAF
TRBJ1-5,.,TRBV24-1,TSVTGQVSSNQPQH